The 13 T cell receptor beta chains given below trace back to one sample, sequenced in a study of blood T cell repertoires in COVID-19. Data came from immunoSEQ multiplex PCR; TCRdb stores just in-frame clones and leaves some out. Of 95,000 to 150,000 clones in the sample, approximately 74% are singletons; the top ten hold 4.5% to 6%. The sample taken for sequencing was peripheral blood. The receptors stem from a man of 80 years or more with COVID-19, enrolled during active disease.

The rearrangement links TRBV19 to TRBJ2-6; TRBD1 matches at 9 bases. From germline, CDR1 is LNHDA and CDR2 SQIVND (reference sequence). Losses at the gene ends were 5 bases for V and 0 bases for J; bases not matched to a gene: 5. The CDR3 contains 17 residues. The chain's CDR3 is CASSAGTGSSGANVLTF. DNA for the CDR3: TGTGCCAGTAGTGCCGGGACAGGGTCCTCTGGGGCCAACGTCCTGACTTTC.

V usage is TRBV2 and J usage is TRBJ1-2; a possible D gene is TRBD1 (5 bases). Trimming stripped 4 bases from V and 1 base from J, with 10 bases between. The CDR3 runs to 14 residues. Germline CDR1 reads SNHLY; CDR2 reads FYNNEI. The CDR3 region has the DNA TGTGCCAGCAGTGGGACAAGACTTAACTATGGCTACACCTTC. Protein product: CASSGTRLNYGYTF.

J is TRBJ1-5 and V is TRBV7-8, with unresolved D. Germline V gene data show CDR1 as SGHVS and CDR2 as FQNEAQ. V lost 6 bases and J lost 9, with 12 bases in between. The CDR3 sequence is 12 residues long. The CDR3 protein is CASRFQDGPQHF. The CDR3 DNA follows: TGTGCCAGCAGGTTTCAGGATGGGCCCCAGCATTTT.

V gene TRBV6-1 combines with J gene TRBJ1-5; D call uncertain. Germline V gives CDR1 MNHNS, CDR2 SASEGT. V was shortened by 3 bases and J by 6 bases, with 9 bases between the two germline ends. The CDR3 spans 13 residues. Here the CDR3 reads CASSEEEGQPQHF. Written as DNA, the CDR3 is TGTGCCAGCAGTGAGGAAGAGGGTCAGCCCCAGCATTTT.

This rearrangement joins TRBV27 to TRBJ1-5; TRBD1 is a possible D gene (6 bases). The germline gives CDR1 MNHEY, CDR2 SMNVEV (reference sequence). V was shortened by 6 bases and J by 3 bases, with 12 bases between the two germline ends. The CDR3 is 14 residues long. CDR3 region: CASRGGEVNQPQHF. DNA for the CDR3: TGTGCCAGCAGAGGGGGGGAGGTCAATCAGCCCCAGCATTTT.

A few counts support this clone. Other DNA sequences of this sample code for an identical CDR3. The gene calls are TRBV5-1 and TRBJ1-5; a weak D match, TRBD1 (6 bases). V gave up 4 bases and J gave up 1 base, with 6 bases separating them. There are 13 residues in the CDR3. Germline V gives CDR1 SGHRS, CDR2 YFSETQ. This chain's CDR3 is CASSQGSNQPQHF. The CDR3 DNA is TGCGCCAGCAGCCAGGGGAGCAATCAGCCCCAGCATTTT. The entire variable domain, with the rest obtained from reference TRBV5-1 and TRBJ1-5, is as follows: KAGVTQTPRYLIKTRGQQVTLSCSPISGHRSVSWYQQTPGQGLQFLFEYFSETQRNKGNFPGRFSGRQFSNSRSEMNVSTLELGDSALYLCASSQGSNQPQHFGDGTRLSIL.

This clone was observed once. The chain links TRBV7-9 to TRBJ1-6; 11 bases are a match to TRBD1. CDR1 SEHNR and CDR2 FQNEAQ come from the germline V gene (reference sequence). Losses at the gene ends were 1 base for V and 9 bases for J; bases not matched to a gene: 2. This CDR3 contains 15 residues. CDR3 bases: TGTGCCAGCAGCTTAGGGGACAGGGGGATTTCACCCCTCCACTTT. Amino acid sequence: CASSLGDRGISPLHF.

The V and J genes are TRBV5-5 and TRBJ2-7; 8 positions match TRBD1. The CDR3 has 16 amino acids. Germline V CDR1 and CDR2: SGHKS, YYEKEE (reference sequence). With V trimmed by 0 bases and J by 2 bases, 7 bases remained unmatched. The CDR3 nucleotides read TGTGCCAGCAGCTTGGGGCAGGGGGCGCCTCCCTACGAGCAGTACTTC. Translated: CASSLGQGAPPYEQYF.

The chain carries TRBV5-1 and TRBJ1-1; the D gene is possibly TRBD1 (6 bases). V lost 3 bases, J lost 2 bases, and 11 bases lay in between. CDR1 and CDR2 from the germline V gene are SGHRS and YFSETQ. The CDR3 consists of 14 residues. The CDR3 nucleotides read TGCGCCAGCAGCTCTTTACAGGGAAACACTGAAGCTTTCTTT. Translating gives CASSSLQGNTEAFF.

The V and J genes are TRBV5-1 and TRBJ2-7; 9 nucleotides align to TRBD2. The germline CDR1 and CDR2 sequences are SGHRS and YFSETQ. The CDR3 totals 15 residues. With V trimmed by 2 bases and J by 5 bases, 8 bases remained unmatched. CDR3: CASSFPGTSSDEQYF. The CDR3 bases are TGCGCCAGCAGCTTCCCCGGGACTAGCAGCGACGAGCAGTACTTC.

This chain links TRBV5-6 with TRBJ1-1, with 8 bases fitting TRBD1. The CDR3 consists of 14 residues. The germline gives CDR1 SGHDT, CDR2 YYEEEE. V shed 4 bases, J shed 6 bases, and the junction held 8 bases outside the gene matches. The CDR3 here is CASSLQGAGAEAFF. Here the CDR3 DNA reads TGTGCCAGCAGCCTGCAGGGGGCCGGAGCTGAAGCTTTCTTT.

The gene calls are TRBV27 and TRBJ1-2, with 8 bases fitting TRBD1. Germline V lookup: CDR1 MNHEY, CDR2 SMNVEV (reference sequence). V shed 7 bases and J 6 bases; nucleotides not matched to a gene: 7. This CDR3 has 13 residues. The CDR3 region is CASTRQGNDGYTF. CDR3 coding DNA: TGTGCCAGCACCCGACAGGGGAACGATGGCTACACCTTC.

The chain couples TRBV7-2 to TRBJ1-2; D not resolved. The CDR3 runs to 13 residues. V was trimmed by 0 bases and J by 4 bases, leaving 6 bases between them. Germline V gene data show CDR1 as SGHTA and CDR2 as FQGNSA. The DNA for the CDR3 is TGTGCCAGCAGCTTAGCGTCGTCCTATGGCTACACCTTC. Its protein is CASSLASSYGYTF.